The 11 T cell receptor beta chains below were found in one sample sequenced in a study of blood T cell repertoires in COVID-19. Measured with immunoSEQ multiplex PCR; TCRdb has only the in-frame clones, and not every one. The table shows 200,000 to 250,000 clones, with almost 85% occurring only once. The specimen was PBMCs or T cells enriched from blood (not recorded which). These receptors were obtained from a woman aged 45-59 years with acute COVID-19.

The chain uses TRBV6-1 and TRBJ2-3; no reliable D call. CDR1 is MNHNS and CDR2 is SASEGT in the germline V gene. The CDR3 spans 10 residues. Trimming left V 1 base short and J 13 bases short, with 6 bases between. The CDR3 region has the DNA TGTGCCAGCAGTGAAGGTTCTAAGTATTTT. Its translation: CASSEGSKYF.

This chain links TRBV7-9 with TRBJ1-1; D remains unclear. Trimming removed 7 bases from V and 0 bases from J, with 3 bases in between. Germline lookup yields CDR1 SEHNR and CDR2 FQNEAQ (reference sequence). There are 11 residues in the CDR3. The DNA of the CDR3 is TGTGCCAGCATCATGAACACTGAAGCTTTCTTT. Its translation: CASIMNTEAFF.

This chain joins TRBV5-1 and TRBJ1-2; 7 bases align to TRBD1. The CDR3 extends over 16 amino acids. Trimming removed 4 bases from V and 8 bases from J; junction bases left unmatched: 17. The V gene's germline CDR1 is SGHRS and CDR2 YFSETQ. The chain's CDR3 is CASSPGDSFVRSGYTF. CDR3 nucleotide sequence: TGCGCCAGCAGCCCCGGGGACAGCTTCGTACGATCCGGCTACACCTTC.

CDR3: CASSLVGRGITEAFF. The CDR3 DNA sequence: TGTGCCAGCAGCTTGGTGGGCCGGGGGATCACTGAAGCTTTCTTT. This chain links TRBV5-4 with TRBJ1-1, with D maybe TRBD1 (5 bases). The CDR3 runs 15 residues. Per germline, CDR1 SGHNT and CDR2 YYREEE (reference sequence). The V gene lost 0 bases and the J gene lost 4 bases, with 13 bases spanning the gap.

The DNA for the CDR3 is TGTGCCAGCAGCTTAGGGACAGGGACCTATGGCTACACCTTC. Its protein product is CASSLGTGTYGYTF. The chain combines TRBV13 with TRBJ1-2; 7 nucleotides align to TRBD1. Germline CDR1 and CDR2: PRHDT and FYEKMQ (reference sequence). V dropped 0 bases and J dropped 4; count of bases not matched to a gene: 2. CDR3 length equals 14 residues.

V usage is TRBV11-2 and J usage is TRBJ2-7, with TRBD1 identical over 8 bases. V lost 3 bases, J lost 0 bases, and 4 bases stayed unmatched. Germline V gene data show CDR1 as SGHAT and CDR2 as FQNNGV. The CDR3 spans 15 residues. CDR3 sequence reads: CASSFRGTGSYEQYF. The CDR3 DNA reads as TGTGCCAGCAGCTTCCGAGGGACAGGCTCCTACGAGCAGTACTTC.

The chain is built from TRBV6-5 and TRBJ1-1; tentative D call: TRBD1 (5 bases). Germline CDR1 reads MNHEY; CDR2 reads SVGAGI. CDR3 length equals 15 residues. The germline V and J ends were trimmed by 0 bases and 6 bases, with 14 bases remaining between them. The CDR3 DNA follows: TGTGCCAGCAGTTACTCGGGGAGGGGAGAACCTGAAGCTTTCTTT. Residues: CASSYSGRGEPEAFF.

CDR3 in amino acids: CASSIARYNEQFF. The CDR3 nucleotides are TGTGCCAGCAGTATAGCGCGCTACAATGAGCAGTTCTTC. The chain has TRBV27 and TRBJ2-1; maybe TRBD2 (5 bases). In germline, CDR1 is MNHEY, CDR2 SMNVEV (reference sequence). There are 13 residues in the CDR3. Trimming pared 5 bases from V and 3 bases from J, leaving 8 bases between.

The chain carries TRBV11-3 and TRBJ2-2; 11 bases align to TRBD2. Unmatched junction bases numbered 3, after V lost 3 bases and J lost 3 bases. CDR3 length: 16 residues. Per the germline V gene, CDR1 is SGHNT and CDR2 is YENEEA. The CDR3 protein is CASSFTSGGDTGELFF. DNA of the CDR3: TGTGCCAGCAGCTTTACTAGCGGGGGAGACACCGGGGAGCTGTTTTTT.

The chain joins TRBV6-5 to TRBJ2-5; D perhaps matches TRBD1 (6 bases). The CDR3 is made up of 15 amino acids. V was cut by 6 bases and J by 0 bases, with 14 bases left in between. Germline CDR1 reads MNHEY; CDR2 reads SVGAGI. CDR3 nucleotide sequence: TGTGCCAGCAGCACAGGGCGAGGGTACCAAGAGACCCAGTACTTC. Amino acid sequence: CASSTGRGYQETQYF.

The V call is TRBV5-1, the J call TRBJ1-1, with a weak D call TRBD1 (6 bases). The CDR3 runs to 15 residues. Germline CDR1 and CDR2: SGHRS and YFSETQ. The V end lost 0 bases, the J end lost 5 bases, and 14 bases lay between the germline ends. The CDR3 nucleotides read TGCGCCAGCAGCTTGGATACAGGGCGGGAGACTGAAGCTTTCTTT. Its translation is CASSLDTGRETEAFF.